The 4 T cell receptor beta chains presented below share a single source sample, sequenced in a study of shared clonotypes between healthy human individuals. The method was immunoSEQ multiplex PCR; TCRdb's version includes in-frame clones alone and lacks a portion of them. In the table there are about 700,000 clones, approximately 79% of which are singletons. The sequencing input was memory CD4+ T cells sorted from blood. Subset specified: CD45RA-negative fraction. These TCRs come from a woman aged 25 to 39 in good health.

Comments on this clone: Other DNA sequences of this sample code for an identical CDR3. J is TRBJ1-1 and V is TRBV7-9, with D hard to call. The CDR3 runs to 13 residues. V was pared by 4 bases and J by 1 base, with 7 bases between. In germline, CDR1 is SEHNR, CDR2 FQNEAQ (reference sequence). CDR3 coding DNA: TGTGCCAGCAGCTCTACAAGGAACACTGAAGCTTTCTTT. It translates to CASSSTRNTEAFF.

This chain uses TRBV19 with TRBJ1-6; 9 positions match TRBD1. V shed 3 bases and J 7 bases; nucleotides not matched to a gene: 1. Germline CDR1 and CDR2: LNHDA and SQIVND (reference sequence). The CDR3 loop spans 14 amino acids. The CDR3 spells CASSIGTGNSPLHF. In nucleotides, the CDR3 is TGTGCCAGTAGTATCGGGACAGGGAATTCACCCCTCCACTTT.

V and J are TRBV12-5 and TRBJ1-1; no clear D gene. The CDR3 spans 13 residues. With 5 bases removed from V and 0 bases from J, the gap between germline ends came to 7 bases. CDR1 and CDR2 (germline): LGHNT, FRNRAP. The CDR3 DNA reads as TGTGCTAGTGGTGAAGCGATGAACACTGAAGCTTTCTTT. Protein product: CASGEAMNTEAFF.

The chain joins TRBV7-2 to TRBJ1-3, with a tentative D call TRBD1 (5 bases). CDR1 and CDR2 (germline): SGHTA, FQGNSA. Deletions cut 4 bases from V and 0 bases from J, with 10 bases between. The CDR3 is 15 residues long. The CDR3 spells CASSSQAISGNTIYF. The CDR3 DNA reads TGTGCCAGCAGCTCACAGGCGATCTCTGGAAACACCATATATTTT.